A selection of T cell receptor beta chains follows, all from one sample in a study of T cells in Graves' hyperthyroidism and ophthalmopathy. TCRdb itself ran the multiplex PCR reads through MiXCR, one entry per CDR3 protein. The sample lists about 400,000 distinct CDR3 sequences; about 15% were seen once. Sequenced material: blood. Receptors were obtained from a woman in her 30s with Graves' hyperthyroidism. Each CDR3 is given with its conserved first and last residue. A D gene is named only where the DNA matches it firmly. A clone size is listed for some rows: how often the clone was seen (once, few, many), or a class if it is expanded.

V gene	D gene	J gene	CDR3 length	clone size	CDR3 protein	CDR3 DNA
TRBV20-1	-	TRBJ1-5	13	many	CSMKDGSNQPQHF	TGCAGTATGAAGGACGGTAGCAATCAGCCCCAGCATTTT
TRBV6-1	TRBD1	TRBJ2-7	13	once	CASSRTGSNEQYF	TGTGCCAGCAGTCGGACAGGGAGTAATGAGCAGTACTTC
TRBV20-1	-	TRBJ2-5	14	-	CSVRTGREYETQYF	TGCAGCGTTCGAACGGGCAGGGAATATGAGACCCAGTACTTC
TRBV5-1	TRBD1	TRBJ1-4	17	few	CASSLSPGQGANEKLFF	TGCGCCAGCAGCTTGTCCCCCGGACAGGGGGCTAATGAAAAACTGTTTTTT
TRBV24-1	TRBD2	TRBJ2-1	19	-	CATSDPTGGGPYTYNEQFF	TGTGCCACCAGTGATCCCACGGGGGGAGGGCCATATACTTACAATGAGCAGTTCTTC
TRBV12-5	-	TRBJ1-2	14	-	CASGASGAPGGYTF	TGTGCTAGTGGTGCTTCAGGGGCCCCGGGTGGCTACACCTTC
TRBV5-1	-	TRBJ1-5	14	many	CASSLDGGPQPQHF	TGCGCCAGCAGCTTGGATGGGGGGCCGCAGCCCCAGCATTTT
TRBV28	-	TRBJ2-3	12	many	CASTAYLDTQYF	TGTGCCAGCACCGCATATTTGGATACGCAGTATTTT
TRBV5-1	TRBD1	TRBJ1-6	15	-	CASSTRTGGGSPLHF	TGCGCCAGCAGCACAAGGACAGGGGGCGGTTCACCCCTCCACTTT
TRBV30	TRBD1	TRBJ1-5	15	-	CAWSAGTGYDQPQHF	TGTGCCTGGAGTGCCGGGACAGGGTACGATCAGCCCCAGCATTTT
TRBV28	TRBD1	TRBJ1-5	16	many	CASSPPGQMSNQPQHF	TGTGCCAGCAGTCCGCCGGGACAGATGAGCAATCAGCCCCAGCATTTT
TRBV20-1	TRBD1	TRBJ1-3	14	-	CSASHRGAGNTIYF	TGCAGTGCTAGCCACAGGGGAGCCGGAAACACCATATATTTT
TRBV28	TRBD1	TRBJ1-4	15	few	CASSLLGRGREKLFF	TGTGCCAGCAGTTTACTTGGCAGGGGGAGAGAAAAACTGTTTTTT
TRBV10-3	-	TRBJ2-3	12	once	CAISNTADTQYF	TGTGCCATCAGTAACACGGCGGATACGCAGTATTTT
TRBV28	TRBD1	TRBJ1-2	15	-	CASRPGQGGHYGYTF	TGTGCCAGCAGACCCGGGCAGGGGGGTCACTATGGCTACACCTTC
TRBV28	TRBD1	TRBJ1-2	14	many	CRTGGAEANYGYTF	TGCCGTACAGGGGGCGCTGAGGCTAACTATGGCTACACCTTC
TRBV2	TRBD1	TRBJ2-6	18	many	CASRPGTGMGSGANVLTF	TGTGCCAGCCGTCCCGGGACAGGGATGGGCTCTGGGGCCAACGTCCTGACTTTC
TRBV10-3	-	TRBJ2-1	14	few	CAISESDTYNEQFF	TGTGCCATCAGTGAGTCGGACACCTACAATGAGCAGTTCTTC
TRBV28	TRBD1	TRBJ1-2	13	many	CASSSGGSYGYTF	TGTGCCAGCAGCTCAGGGGGTTCCTATGGCTACACCTTC
TRBV20-1	TRBD1	TRBJ1-5	13	-	CSASGTVNQPQHF	TGCAGTGCTTCCGGGACAGTGAATCAGCCCCAGCATTTT
TRBV9	-	TRBJ1-2	15	-	CASSVVGAGGYGYTF	TGTGCCAGCAGCGTAGTTGGGGCCGGAGGGTATGGCTACACCTTC
TRBV19	-	TRBJ2-7	13	-	CASSIAGPGEQYF	TGTGCCAGTAGTATTGCAGGCCCCGGGGAGCAGTACTTC
TRBV9	-	TRBJ1-2	15	many	CASSVGVLANYGYTF	TGTGCCAGCAGCGTAGGAGTTCTGGCTAACTATGGCTACACCTTC
TRBV29-1	-	TRBJ2-2	12	few	CSVGGGTGELFF	TGCAGCGTGGGTGGGGGGACCGGGGAGCTGTTTTTT
TRBV12-3/TRBV12-4	TRBD2	TRBJ2-1	14	many	CASSSRTRLNEQFF	TGTGCCAGCAGTTCACGGACTAGATTAAATGAGCAGTTCTTC
TRBV3-1	TRBD2	TRBJ2-1	19	many	CASSPHRGGLAGDRGEQFF	TGTGCCAGCAGCCCCCATCGGGGGGGACTAGCGGGAGATAGGGGTGAGCAGTTCTTC
TRBV28	TRBD2	TRBJ2-5	18	few	CASSPWKQGQRGGETQYF	TGTGCCAGCTCCCCTTGGAAACAGGGTCAGCGCGGGGGGGAGACCCAGTACTTC
TRBV24-1	-	TRBJ2-2	18	-	CAASDLVWGSLDTGELFF	TGTGCCGCCAGTGATTTAGTATGGGGTTCGCTCGACACCGGGGAGCTGTTTTTT
TRBV30	-	TRBJ1-2	12	many	CAWSLPSHGYTF	TGTGCCTGGAGTCTCCCAAGCCATGGCTACACCTTC
TRBV28	-	TRBJ2-2	13	many	CATEVLNTGELFF	TGTGCCACTGAGGTTCTCAACACCGGGGAGCTGTTTTTT
TRBV3-1	-	TRBJ1-5	14	few	CASSAGDSNQPQHF	TGTGCCAGCAGCGCCGGAGATAGCAATCAGCCCCAGCATTTT
TRBV20-1	TRBD2	TRBJ2-7	15	many	CSARGLADRAYEQYF	TGCAGTGCTCGGGGACTAGCGGACCGCGCCTACGAGCAGTACTTC
TRBV20-1	TRBD1	TRBJ1-4	15	-	CSASVVGTVYEKLFF	TGCAGTGCTAGCGTAGTCGGGACAGTCTATGAAAAACTGTTTTTT
TRBV29-1	TRBD1	TRBJ2-6	16	few	CSVAGTGGAGANVLTF	TGCAGCGTAGCCGGGACAGGGGGGGCTGGGGCCAACGTCCTGACTTTC
TRBV27	-	TRBJ2-2	15	-	CASSFGLGTTGELFF	TGTGCCAGCAGTTTCGGCCTCGGGACAACCGGGGAGCTGTTTTTT
TRBV10-1	TRBD1	TRBJ1-1	14	many	CASSGQGPSTEAFF	TGCGCCAGCAGTGGACAGGGACCCAGCACTGAAGCTTTCTTT
TRBV30	TRBD1	TRBJ1-6	15	many	CAWGQGISYNSPLHF	TGTGCCTGGGGACAGGGAATCTCCTATAATTCACCCCTCCACTTT
TRBV11-1	-	TRBJ2-5	16	many	CASSLVGASPRETQYF	TGTGCCAGCAGCTTAGTCGGTGCGTCCCCGCGGGAGACCCAGTACTTC
TRBV9	-	TRBJ2-3	16	-	CASSALANAGTDTQYF	TGTGCCAGCAGCGCCCTAGCCAACGCCGGCACAGATACGCAGTATTTT